The T cell receptor (beta chain) described here comes from a study of T-cell reconstitution after alpha-beta-depleted transplantation in children (dated by TCRdb to about 2016). Regarding the research as a whole: T-cell immune reconstitution after TCRalphabeta/CD19-depleted allogeneic hematopoietic cell transplantation in children was quantitatively tracked in the study by means of TCR repertoire profiling.

Reading the germline V gene gives CDR1 SQVTM and CDR2 ANQGSEA. Ends trimmed: V by 1 base, J by 4 bases; bases unmatched to a gene: 7. The CDR3, cysteine through phenylalanine, is 15 amino acids long. The read is trimmed to its CDR3 DNA, 45 bases read in frame from base 1. Library creation used PCR. TCRdb records Illumina HiSeq 2500 as the sequencer. TCR library preparation used molecular barcoding, with unique molecular identifiers applied to normalize quantification of the TCRbeta repertoire. TCRdb reworked the public reads: Q25 trimming with fastp, MiXCR clone assembly, productive beta chains retained. Rows with a matching CDR3 protein are joined into one entry that keeps the most common DNA and genes. The sample includes fewer than 350,000 distinct CDR3 sequences, with 7.5% to 9% observed a single time. The ten largest clonotypes hold approximately 9% of the sample. Findings and caveats that apply to the study as a whole: In some patients, the high TCRbeta diversity seen at day 60 was put down to recipient T cells and intrathymic progenitors that had survived conditioning. The frequencies of hyperexpanded clones fell over the following months, and after one year, T-cell counts and TCRbeta diversity were mostly attributed to newly produced T cells. The apparently early recovery of alphabetaT-cell counts about two months after transplant reportedly depended on only several hundred rapidly expanded clones that came from non-depleted graft cells.

This specimen's treatment or condition label, per the study, means: allogeneic hematopoietic cell transplantation with graft depleted of TCRalphabeta T cells and CD19 B cells. Transplant recipients were children who received TCRalphabeta/CD19-depleted allogeneic hematopoietic cell grafts. This clonotype was counted between two and nine times. Its specific antigen is unknown. Per-base qualities were not stored, and no clone one base away is much larger. The rearrangement combines TRBV29-1 with TRBJ1-2, with TRBD1 identical over 9 junction bases. This receptor was identified in a female patient aged 2-15 years who had a stem cell transplant for Fanconi anemia, so the T cells may come from the graft donor. Source: peripheral blood, taken 360 days after TCRalphabeta/CD19-depleted stem cell transplant. The CDR3 region: CSVEVPGQGGYGYTF. DNA sequence: TGCAGCGTTGAAGTCCCGGGACAGGGAGGCTATGGCTACACCTTC.